The 11 T cell receptor beta chains listed next were all sequenced from one sample in a study of cytomegalovirus exposure and HLA in healthy donors. The PCR ran on 60 Vbeta and 13 Jbeta primers. Using immunoSEQ multiplex PCR, the repertoire was profiled, and TCRdb retains in-frame clones only, with some absent. Among about 160,000 clones listed, over 60% were seen once. Material for sequencing was PBMCs. The receptors shown here come from a woman in her forties or fifties in good health and CMV-seropositive.

This clone was seen a handful of times. The rearrangement uses TRBV28 and TRBJ2-7, with 7 bases lining up with TRBD2. CDR3 size: 12 residues. Germline CDR1 and CDR2: MDHEN and SYDVKM. J lost 5 bases, V lost 8 bases, and 6 bases had no gene match. The CDR3, as DNA: TGTGCCAGCGGGAGGGCCCGGGACGAGCAGTACTTC. As protein: CASGRARDEQYF.

The chain links TRBV19 to TRBJ1-5; no clear D. The germline CDR1 and CDR2 sequences are LNHDA and SQIVND (reference sequence). The CDR3 totals 13 residues. Trimming pared 7 bases from V and 4 bases from J, leaving 11 bases between. CDR3 sequence (DNA): TGTGCCAGTATCGGAGGGTTTAATCAGCCCCAGCATTTT. This sequence encodes CASIGGFNQPQHF.

The V call is TRBV28, the J call TRBJ1-2, with 8 bases identical to TRBD1. The J segment lost 4 bases and the V segment lost 5 bases, leaving 9 bases of the junction unmatched. This CDR3 has 15 residues. Germline assignment: CDR1 MDHEN and CDR2 SYDVKM. CDR3 in amino acids: CASSLLRGRLYGYTF. The CDR3 DNA reads as TGTGCCAGCAGTCTCCTCAGGGGGCGGCTCTATGGCTACACCTTC.

The chain carries TRBV5-1 and TRBJ1-5; TRBD1 might be the D (6 bases). There are 14 residues in the CDR3. In germline, CDR1 is SGHRS, CDR2 YFSETQ. V dropped 0 bases and J dropped 6 bases, with 10 bases sitting between them. The CDR3 DNA is TGCGCCAGCAGCTTGGGGCAGGGGAGTCAGCCCCAGCATTTT. The encoded protein is CASSLGQGSQPQHF. The whole variable domain, filled in from reference TRBV5-1 and TRBJ1-5, reads KAGVTQTPRYLIKTRGQQVTLSCSPISGHRSVSWYQQTPGQGLQFLFEYFSETQRNKGNFPGRFSGRQFSNSRSEMNVSTLELGDSALYLCASSLGQGSQPQHFGDGTRLSIL.

V usage is TRBV2 and J usage is TRBJ1-6, with 7 positions matching TRBD1. This CDR3 is 17 amino acids long. V lost 6 bases to trimming and J lost 2 bases; unmatched junction nucleotides: 10. The V gene's germline CDR1 is SNHLY and CDR2 FYNNEI. CDR3 protein: CASSANRGLAYNSPLHF. The CDR3 bases are TGTGCCAGCAGCGCAAACAGGGGCCTTGCCTATAATTCACCCCTCCACTTT.

CDR3 residues: CASSPQGTYEQYF. The CDR3 DNA reads TGTGCCAGCAGCCCACAGGGGACCTACGAGCAGTACTTC. The V call is TRBV6-5, the J call TRBJ2-7, with 7 nucleotides matching TRBD1. This CDR3 is built from 13 residues. Looked up from germline, CDR1 is MNHEY and CDR2 is SVGAGI. V lost 6 bases to trimming and J lost 2 bases; unmatched junction nucleotides: 4.

In this sample, this clone turned up once. The CDR3 nucleotides are TGTGCCAGCAGTGTGAGTTTGGGGGCTGCCCTCGGTAACACCTTC. Its translation: CASSVSLGAALGNTF. The J gene is TRBJ1-2, the V gene TRBV2; possibly TRBD1 for D (6 bases). V was cut by 4 bases and J by 12 bases, with 24 bases left in between. Per germline, CDR1 SNHLY and CDR2 FYNNEI. The CDR3 extends over 15 amino acids.

This chain connects TRBV19 to TRBJ2-3; 12 bases are a match to TRBD1. The germline V gene has CDR1 LNHDA and CDR2 SQIVND (reference sequence). The junction had 17 bases not matched to a gene; V was cut back by 5 bases and J by 2 bases. This CDR3 comprises 20 residues. Here the CDR3 DNA reads TGTGCCAGTAGTCGCCGGGACAGGGGGCGCCTAGCGGGGGTCACAGATACGCAGTATTTT. Translation: CASSRRDRGRLAGVTDTQYF.

This chain connects TRBV6-1 to TRBJ1-5, with D uncertain. Germline V gene lookup returns CDR1 MNHNS and CDR2 SASEGT. The CDR3 is made up of 15 amino acids. V was pared by 7 bases and J by 2 bases, with 15 bases between. CDR3 amino acids: CASILSGSGNQPQHF. CDR3 in DNA: TGTGCCAGCATCCTGTCGGGATCGGGCAATCAGCCCCAGCATTTT.

The table lists this clone with a few counts. V and J are TRBV19 and TRBJ2-3, with a tentative D call TRBD2 (5 bases). Germline V CDR1 and CDR2: LNHDA, SQIVND (reference sequence). The CDR3 has 15 amino acids. The V end was cut by 2 bases, the J end by 1 base, with 10 bases between. The CDR3: CASSIRGSGTDTQYF. For the CDR3, the DNA is TGTGCCAGTAGTATAAGAGGTAGCGGCACAGATACGCAGTATTTT.

This rearrangement joins TRBV13 to TRBJ2-1, with 11 bases identical to TRBD2. V shed 5 bases, J shed 3 bases, and the junction held 12 bases outside the gene matches. From germline, CDR1 is PRHDT and CDR2 FYEKMQ (reference sequence). This CDR3 contains 18 residues. As DNA, the CDR3 is TGTGCCAGCAGCCCGCTAGCGGGAGGAACATTTTACTACAATGAGCAGTTCTTC. This codes for CASSPLAGGTFYYNEQFF.